These 16 T cell receptor beta chains were sequenced from one sample in a study of identical twins. TCRdb used MiXCR to reprocess the 5' RACE reads, holding one entry per CDR3 protein. Of about 920,000 distinct CDR3 sequences in the sample, roughly an eighth were seen once. The data were also submitted as part of a second study, on yellow fever vaccine responses in identical twins.

The specimen sequenced was PBMCs. The source is a woman younger than 30 in good health.

This clonotype occurred a few times. This chain uses TRBV3-1 with TRBJ1-5; D gene ambiguous. This CDR3 has 13 residues. Between the trimmed V and J ends, which lost 4 bases and 5 bases, there was a span of 9 bases. Germline V lookup: CDR1 LGHDT, CDR2 YNNKEL (reference sequence). The CDR3 DNA reads TGTGCCAGCAGCCCTCTCGGGGATCAGCCCCAGCATTTT. It specifies CASSPLGDQPQHF.

This clonotype was seen more than once but under ten times. The chain couples TRBV5-1 to TRBJ2-3; 7 bases align to TRBD1. Trimming removed 5 bases from V and 4 bases from J; junction bases left unmatched: 7. CDR3 length: 14 amino acids. The V gene's germline CDR1 is SGHRS and CDR2 YFSETQ. CDR3 DNA: TGCGCCAGCAGTCAGGGGGTAGTATCAGATACGCAGTATTTT. It codes for CASSQGVVSDTQYF. The whole variable domain, remainder taken from reference TRBV5-1 and TRBJ2-3, is KAGVTQTPRYLIKTRGQQVTLSCSPISGHRSVSWYQQTPGQGLQFLFEYFSETQRNKGNFPGRFSGRQFSNSRSEMNVSTLELGDSALYLCASSQGVVSDTQYFGPGTRLTVL.

This clonotype was seen a handful of times. The chain joins TRBV7-9 to TRBJ2-7; D not certain. Germline values: CDR1 SEHNR, CDR2 FQNEAQ (reference sequence). There are 16 residues in the CDR3. With 5 bases removed from V and 3 bases from J, the gap between germline ends came to 20 bases. The CDR3 coding sequence is TGTGCCAGCAGCCCTACGATAACTGCTTCTCGCTACGAGCAGTACTTC. Its translation: CASSPTITASRYEQYF.

Regarding this clonotype: This may stem from a read error, because a much larger clone lies one nucleotide away. The chain carries TRBV3-1 and TRBJ2-4, with D unclear. Germline assignment: CDR1 LGHDT and CDR2 YNNKEL (reference sequence). The CDR3 runs to 17 residues. In nucleotides, the CDR3 is TGTGCCAGCACCCAAGATCAGGTGACTGTGGCCAAAAACATTCAGTACTTC. Protein product: CASTQDQVTVAKNIQYF.

This chain uses TRBV28 with TRBJ2-1; TRBD2 matches at 7 bases. With V trimmed by 6 bases and J by 7 bases, 9 bases remained unmatched. Germline values: CDR1 MDHEN, CDR2 SYDVKM. This CDR3 spans 14 amino acids. The chain's CDR3 is CASRPPGAGNEQFF. As DNA, the CDR3 is TGTGCCAGCAGACCCCCGGGAGCGGGAAATGAGCAGTTCTTC.

This clonotype was counted ten times or more. The V gene is TRBV29-1, the J gene TRBJ2-7, with TRBD1 as a possible D gene (5 bases). CDR1 SQVTM and CDR2 ANQGSEA come from the germline V gene. The CDR3 loop spans 11 amino acids. V lost 7 bases and J lost 2, with 9 bases in between. The CDR3 DNA reads as TGCAGCGCCGGACAAACCTACGAGCAGTACTTC. It specifies CSAGQTYEQYF.

Remarks on this clonotype: With a much larger clone just one base away, this may be a read error. The rearrangement links TRBV5-1 to TRBJ2-1, with no clear D. From germline, CDR1 is SGHRS and CDR2 YFSETQ. Trimming cost V 0 bases and J 6 bases, with 4 bases left between them. The CDR3 is 12 residues long. CDR3: CASSLEANEQFF. The CDR3 DNA is TGCGCCAGCAGCTTGGAGGCCAATGAGCAGTTCTTC.

This clonotype has more than one count but fewer than ten. This chain connects TRBV20-1 to TRBJ2-4, with D perhaps TRBD2 (5 bases). The V gene's germline CDR1 is DFQATT and CDR2 SNEGSKA (reference sequence). The CDR3 contains 15 residues. V shed 3 bases and J shed 2 bases, with 14 bases lying between them. CDR3 nucleotides: TGCAGTGCTAGCGAGAGCCGACTATCCAAAAACATTCAGTACTTC. Translating gives CSASESRLSKNIQYF.

This clonotype was recorded at least ten times. The chain combines TRBV29-1 with TRBJ2-1; 8 bases align to TRBD2. The CDR3 is 17 residues long. The germline gives CDR1 SQVTM, CDR2 ANQGSEA. V gave up 4 bases and J gave up 0 bases; unmatched junction bases: 11. Written as DNA, the CDR3 is TGCAGCGTTGGACCCCCGGGAGGGACGAGCTCCTACAATGAGCAGTTCTTC. This translates into CSVGPPGGTSSYNEQFF.

The chain links TRBV7-9 to TRBJ2-1; possible D gene TRBD2, 6 bases. Germline CDR1 reads SEHNR; CDR2 reads FQNEAQ (reference sequence). The CDR3 loop spans 17 amino acids. Trimming stripped 2 bases from V and 0 bases from J, with 14 bases between. The CDR3 DNA sequence: TGTGCCAGCAGCTTATGGTACGGGGGAAGCTCCTACAATGAGCAGTTCTTC. It encodes CASSLWYGGSSYNEQFF.

V and J are TRBV28 and TRBJ1-2; the match to TRBD1 covers 7 bases. Germline V gene sequence: CDR1 MDHEN, CDR2 SYDVKM. The ends lost 7 bases at V and 0 bases at J; junction bases unmatched: 17. The CDR3 sequence is 18 residues long. CDR3 in amino acids: CASIPQGKINLANYGYTF. Here the CDR3 DNA reads TGTGCCAGCATCCCACAGGGGAAGATTAACCTAGCTAACTATGGCTACACCTTC.

This clonotype showed up just a few times. The chain combines TRBV28 with TRBJ1-2; perhaps TRBD1 as D (5 bases). This CDR3 is 14 amino acids long. Germline V gene sequence: CDR1 MDHEN, CDR2 SYDVKM. V was pared by 4 bases and J by 7 bases, with 16 bases between. Here the CDR3 DNA reads TGTGCCAGCAGTTCACGACAGCCGAGGGGTGGCTACACCTTC. Translated: CASSSRQPRGGYTF.

This chain joins TRBV12-3 or TRBV12-4 and TRBJ1-2; TRBD1 matches 8 bases. V was pared by 6 bases and J by 3 bases, with 9 bases of the junction left unmatched. The CDR3 is 15 amino acids. The CDR3 sequence: CASRSSGGADYGYTF. The CDR3 DNA reads TGTGCCAGCAGATCGTCAGGGGGCGCCGACTATGGCTACACCTTC.

This chain uses TRBV29-1 with TRBJ2-7, with D possibly being TRBD1 (5 bases). The CDR3 covers 11 residues. Germline V gene data show CDR1 as SQVTM and CDR2 as ANQGSEA. V lost 6 bases and J 3 bases, leaving 9 bases between the germline ends. CDR3 DNA: TGCAGCGTGACCAGGGACTACGAGCAGTACTTC. Translation: CSVTRDYEQYF.

This clonotype has just a few counts. The chain has TRBV6-6 and TRBJ2-7; no clear D gene. Trimming pared 0 bases from V and 6 bases from J, leaving 9 bases between. Germline V gives CDR1 MNHNY, CDR2 SVGAGI (reference sequence). The CDR3 extends over 13 amino acids. The CDR3 spells CASSYSTQLEQYV. CDR3 nucleotides: TGTGCCAGCAGTTACTCGACACAACTCGAGCAGTACGTC.

This chain links TRBV3-1 with TRBJ1-5; the D gene is possibly TRBD1 (6 bases). CDR1 and CDR2 (germline): LGHDT, YNNKEL (reference sequence). Trimming shortened V by 1 base and J by 1 base, and 11 bases separated the two germline ends. The CDR3 spans 16 residues. The CDR3 spells CASSQGTGLSNQPQHF. The CDR3 nucleotides are TGTGCCAGCAGCCAAGGCACAGGGTTGAGCAATCAGCCCCAGCATTTT. Combining the CDR3 with reference TRBV3-1 and TRBJ1-5 gives the whole variable domain DTAVSQTPKYLVTQMGNDKSIKCEQNLGHDTMYWYKQDSKKFLKIMFSYNNKELIINETVPNRFSPKSPDKAHLNLHINSLELGDSAVYFCASSQGTGLSNQPQHFGDGTRLSIL.